This T cell receptor (beta chain) came from a study of persistence of HIV-infected CD4 T cells. Study-wide points: Degenerate expanded CDR3beta sequences were enriched among CMV- and Gag-responding cells. Rare CMV-responding cells carrying HIV-1 proviruses were not analyzed separately for TCR.

CDR3 length equals 13 residues. Germline values: CDR1 SNHLY, CDR2 FYNNEI. Trimming stripped 6 bases from V and 2 bases from J, with 8 bases between. The libraries were made with immunoSEQ version 4 in survey mode. Method: immunoSEQ multiplex PCR; TCRdb's copy keeps in-frame clones and lacks some. The sample includes 15,000 to 20,000 clones, 65% of them seen just once. Lysates of CMV-infected fibroblasts at roughly 10 ug/mL stimulated these cells. Sorting of responding CD4+ T cells relied on upregulated CD40 ligand together with CD69. These HIV-1-infected adults initiated suppressive ART in chronic infection. Worth noting for this clone: Its antigen is undetermined.

The gene calls are TRBV2 and TRBJ1-3; a possible D gene is TRBD1 (5 bases). Source: CD4+ T cells sorted from PBMCs after approximately 19-hour stimulation, taken from a patient who received antiretroviral therapy. This clonotype was obtained from an adult woman with HIV who was CMV-seropositive. The CDR3 coding sequence is TGTGCCAGCAGCCCGGGGGCTGGAAACACCATATATTTT. Its translation is CASSPGAGNTIYF.